This note documents a single T cell receptor (beta chain) sequence. No antigen is known for it. The data originate from a study of T cells in localized non-small cell lung cancer. Generated by immunoSEQ multiplex PCR, the TCRdb table keeps only in-frame clones and is missing some. The data contain about 34,000 clones, roughly 93% of them singletons. Regarding the study as a whole: A median of approximately 60 of the top 100 tumor clones appeared in adjacent lung, which was paired and uninvolved. Tumor showed lower T cell clonality than uninvolved adjacent lung, where it was highest. Sequencing, confined to only one tumor region, leaves heterogeneity possible.

This sequence originates from a female donor aged 60 or older with stage I lung adenocarcinoma. The sample consisted of peripheral blood, taken before any cancer treatment.

CDR3 residues: CSAGGVRQGNIQYF. The CDR3 bases are TGCAGCGCCGGGGGTGTGAGGCAAGGGAACATTCAGTACTTC. V gene TRBV29-1 combines with J gene TRBJ2-4; D may be TRBD2 (6 bases). The germline gives CDR1 SQVTM, CDR2 ANQGSEA. The CDR3 loop spans 14 amino acids. The V and J ends lost 7 bases and 7 bases respectively, with 20 bases between them. The variable domain in full, with the rest retrieved from reference TRBV29-1 and TRBJ2-4, is SAVISQKPSRDICQRGTSLTIQCQVDSQVTMMFWYRQQPGQSLTLIATANQGSEATYESGFVIDKFPISRPNLTFSTLTVSNMSPEDSSIYLCSAGGVRQGNIQYFGAGTRLSVL.